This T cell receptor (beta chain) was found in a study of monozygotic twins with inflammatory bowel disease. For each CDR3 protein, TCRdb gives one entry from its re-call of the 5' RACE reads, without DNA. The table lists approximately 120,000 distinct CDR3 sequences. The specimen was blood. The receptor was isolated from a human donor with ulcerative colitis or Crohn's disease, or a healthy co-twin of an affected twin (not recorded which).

CDR3 region: CAAAEGFRRETQYF. The chain links TRBV15 to TRBJ2-5; TCRdb lists TRBD2, though no DNA is available to test this call. This CDR3 spans 14 amino acids. Germline values: CDR1 LNHNV, CDR2 YYDKDF (reference sequence).